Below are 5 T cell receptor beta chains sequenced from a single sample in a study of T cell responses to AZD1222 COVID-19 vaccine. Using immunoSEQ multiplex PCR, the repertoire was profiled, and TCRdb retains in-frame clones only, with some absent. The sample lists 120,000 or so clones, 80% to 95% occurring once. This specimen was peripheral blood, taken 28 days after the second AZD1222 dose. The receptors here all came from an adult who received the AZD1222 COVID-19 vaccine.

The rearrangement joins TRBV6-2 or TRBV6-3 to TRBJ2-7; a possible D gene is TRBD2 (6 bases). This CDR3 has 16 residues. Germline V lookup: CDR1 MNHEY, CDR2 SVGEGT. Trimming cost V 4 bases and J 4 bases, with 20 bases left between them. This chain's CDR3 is CASSSGGPVLFYEQYF. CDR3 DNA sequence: TGTGCCAGCAGTTCCGGGGGACCGGTCCTATTTTACGAGCAGTACTTC.

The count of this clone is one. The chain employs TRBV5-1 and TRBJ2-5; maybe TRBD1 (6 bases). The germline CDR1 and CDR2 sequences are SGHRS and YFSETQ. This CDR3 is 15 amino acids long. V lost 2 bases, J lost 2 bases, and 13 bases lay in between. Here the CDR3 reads CASSFGLGQQETQYF. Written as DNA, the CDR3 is TGCGCCAGCAGCTTTGGCTTAGGACAGCAAGAGACCCAGTACTTC.

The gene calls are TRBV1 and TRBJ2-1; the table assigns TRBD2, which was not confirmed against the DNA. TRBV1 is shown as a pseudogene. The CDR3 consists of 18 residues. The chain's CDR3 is CTSSQVVGGKSSYNEQFF. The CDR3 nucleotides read TGCACCAGCAGCCAAGTGGTAGGCGGGAAGAGCTCCTACAATGAGCAGTTCTTC.

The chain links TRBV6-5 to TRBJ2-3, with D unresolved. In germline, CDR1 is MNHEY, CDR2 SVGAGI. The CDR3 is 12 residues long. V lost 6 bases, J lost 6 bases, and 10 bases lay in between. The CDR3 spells CASSLMEDTQYF. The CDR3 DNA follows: TGTGCCAGCAGCTTGATGGAGGATACGCAGTATTTT.

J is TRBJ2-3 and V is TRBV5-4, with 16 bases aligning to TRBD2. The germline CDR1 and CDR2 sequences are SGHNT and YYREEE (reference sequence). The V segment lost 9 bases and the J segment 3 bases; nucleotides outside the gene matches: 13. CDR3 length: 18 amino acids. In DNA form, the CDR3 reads TGTGCCATTAGACGGGGACTAGCGGGAGGGCCGGGTACAGATACGCAGTATTTT. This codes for CAIRRGLAGGPGTDTQYF.